This entry describes one T cell receptor (beta chain). Antigen unknown. The data derive from a study of T cell responses to AZD1222 COVID-19 vaccine. Study-wide context: Samples with a second dose at about 4 or about 12 weeks were pooled together.

The protocol was immunoSEQ multiplex PCR, while the TCRdb copy is restricted to in-frame clones and leaves out a portion. The data show around 160,000 clones, just over 90% seen once. The CDR3 loop spans 18 amino acids. Trimming at V came to 4 bases and at J to 8 bases, leaving 22 bases not matched to a gene. Germline V gene lookup returns CDR1 KGHSH and CDR2 LQKENI. Study outcomes and limitations: At baseline, just 5 or 6 AZD1222 recipients tested seropositive.

The sequencing here drew on peripheral blood, taken on day 0 of AZD1222 vaccination. The V call is TRBV18, the J call TRBJ1-2; TRBD1 aligns across 7 bases. This TCR came from an adult in good health. For the CDR3, the DNA is TGTGCCAGCTCACAGTCTCTTCCGGGGAGATGGGACAGACGCGGCTACACCTTC. It specifies CASSQSLPGRWDRRGYTF.